The 30 T cell receptor beta chains reported below all come from one sample, sequenced in a study of siplizumab effects on memory and regulatory T cells. The method was immunoSEQ multiplex PCR; TCRdb's version includes in-frame clones alone and lacks a portion of them. Of around 100,000 clones listed, more than 85% are singletons. Sample: CD4+ T cells sorted from blood. The receptors here all came from a human donor in good health.

The chain couples TRBV5-6 to TRBJ1-1; D possibly corresponds to TRBD1 (6 bases). Trimming stripped 4 bases from V and 5 bases from J, with 21 bases between. Germline V gives CDR1 SGHDT, CDR2 YYEEEE. There are 16 residues in the CDR3. The CDR3 reads CASSPRLRGAGTEAFF. The CDR3 DNA follows: TGTGCCAGCAGCCCAAGGTTGCGGGGGGCGGGAACTGAAGCTTTCTTT.

V usage is TRBV19 and J usage is TRBJ2-1, with D tentatively TRBD1 (5 bases). Germline values: CDR1 LNHDA, CDR2 SQIVND (reference sequence). V dropped 6 bases and J dropped 4 bases, with 10 bases sitting between them. The CDR3 totals 13 residues. The CDR3, as DNA: TGTGCCAGTAGGCCCCCAGGGTACAATGAGCAGTTCTTC. Residues: CASRPPGYNEQFF.

The chain joins TRBV7-9 to TRBJ1-1, with D hard to call. The CDR3 runs 14 residues. CDR1 SEHNR and CDR2 FQNEAQ come from the germline V gene (reference sequence). V was cut by 0 bases and J by 0 bases, with 5 bases left in between. CDR3 sequence: CASSLAMVNTEAFF. Here the CDR3 DNA reads TGTGCCAGCAGCTTAGCGATGGTGAACACTGAAGCTTTCTTT. Filled out from reference TRBV7-9 and TRBJ1-1, the complete variable domain reads DTGVSQNPRHKITKRGQNVTFRCDPISEHNRLYWYRQTLGQGPEFLTYFQNEAQLEKSRLLSDRFSAERPKGSFSTLEIQRTEQGDSAMYLCASSLAMVNTEAFFGQGTRLTVV.

This chain connects TRBV7-2 to TRBJ2-3; a possible D gene is TRBD2 (5 bases). The germline CDR1 and CDR2 sequences are SGHTA and FQGNSA. Trimming took 5 bases from V and 1 from J, leaving 13 bases between them. The CDR3 runs 15 residues. In nucleotides, the CDR3 is TGTGCCAGCAGCCTCACGGGATCGGGCACAGATACGCAGTATTTT. Amino acids: CASSLTGSGTDTQYF.

The J gene is TRBJ1-1, the V gene TRBV7-2, with D unresolved. Germline V gene lookup returns CDR1 SGHTA and CDR2 FQGNSA. This CDR3 spans 14 amino acids. Trimming stripped 5 bases from V and 3 bases from J, with 13 bases between. DNA for the CDR3: TGTGCCAGCAGCCCCCATTCCGGATACACTGAAGCTTTCTTT. Amino acid sequence: CASSPHSGYTEAFF.

The J gene is TRBJ2-2, the V gene TRBV6-1; D unresolved. CDR1 is MNHNS, CDR2 SASEGT, per germline. V was cut by 7 bases and J by 1 base, with 10 bases left in between. The CDR3 spans 14 residues. CDR3 residues: CASNRDGNTGELFF. Here the CDR3 DNA reads TGTGCCAGCAATCGCGACGGGAACACCGGGGAGCTGTTTTTT.

The chain couples TRBV10-3 to TRBJ1-1; D not certain. The germline CDR1 and CDR2 sequences are ENHRY and SYGVKD. The CDR3 spans 11 residues. The CDR3 DNA is TGTGCTTCTGGCCGAACAGCTGGGGATTTCTTT. Protein sequence: CASGRTAGDFF.

A remark on this clone: Within the sample, other DNA sequences also encode this same CDR3. CDR3 nucleotide sequence: TGTGCCAGCAGCTTGAAGGGGAACACTGAAGCTTTCTTT. This codes for CASSLKGNTEAFF. V gene TRBV5-4 combines with J gene TRBJ1-1; D is unclear. The V gene's germline CDR1 is SGHNT and CDR2 YYREEE (reference sequence). V was shortened by 1 base and J by 1 base, with 5 bases between the two germline ends. This CDR3 has 13 amino acids. Looking up the rest from reference TRBV5-4 and TRBJ1-1 gives the full variable domain: ETGVTQSPTHLIKTRGQQVTLRCSSQSGHNTVSWYQQALGQGPQFIFQYYREEENGRGNFPPRFSGLQFPNYSSELNVNALELDDSALYLCASSLKGNTEAFFGQGTRLTVV.

The chain links TRBV4-3 to TRBJ2-6; D ambiguous. The length of the CDR3 is 16 residues. Germline values: CDR1 LGHNA, CDR2 YSLEER. V gave up 0 bases and J gave up 0 bases, with 6 bases separating them. The CDR3 DNA is TGCGCCAGCAGCCAAGACAGTCTCTCTGGGGCCAACGTCCTGACTTTC. Its translation is CASSQDSLSGANVLTF.

The chain joins TRBV6-5 to TRBJ2-2, with 8 bases matching TRBD2. Germline CDR1 is MNHEY and CDR2 is SVGAGI. V shed 0 bases and J 4 bases; nucleotides not matched to a gene: 4. This CDR3 comprises 16 residues. CDR3 DNA: TGTGCCAGCAGTTACTCGAGGACTAGCTTCACCGGGGAGCTGTTTTTT. This codes for CASSYSRTSFTGELFF.

V gene TRBV6-5 combines with J gene TRBJ1-1; D is undetermined. Germline V lookup: CDR1 MNHEY, CDR2 SVGAGI. The CDR3 contains 12 residues. Trimming cost V 2 bases and J 7 bases, with 8 bases left between them. CDR3 loop: CASSYRTNEAFF. CDR3 DNA: TGTGCCAGCAGTTACCGGACTAATGAAGCTTTCTTT.

This sequence joins TRBV28 and TRBJ2-3; either TRBD1 or TRBD2 may supply D (6 bases each). V was shortened by 3 bases and J by 4 bases, with 14 bases between the two germline ends. Germline V gene lookup returns CDR1 MDHEN and CDR2 SYDVKM. The CDR3 is 15 residues long. In nucleotides, the CDR3 is TGTGCCAGCAGTTTGCCGGGGGCAGCTGCAGATACGCAGTATTTT. This gives the protein CASSLPGAAADTQYF.

This sequence joins TRBV11-2 and TRBJ2-1, with 12 bases that match TRBD2. The J segment lost 6 bases and the V segment lost 1 base, leaving 7 bases of the junction unmatched. CDR1 is SGHAT and CDR2 is FQNNGV in the germline V gene. This CDR3 spans 17 amino acids. The CDR3 spells CASSLVRLAGATNEQFF. The CDR3 DNA reads TGTGCCAGCAGCTTAGTCCGACTAGCGGGGGCCACCAATGAGCAGTTCTTC.

The rearrangement links TRBV5-1 to TRBJ1-5; D is unclear. The V end was cut by 0 bases, the J end by 4 bases, with 5 bases between. CDR3 size: 13 residues. In germline, CDR1 is SGHRS, CDR2 YFSETQ. CDR3: CASSLGLNQPQHF. For the CDR3, the DNA is TGCGCCAGCAGCTTGGGACTGAATCAGCCCCAGCATTTT.

This clone was observed a single time. The rearrangement joins TRBV18 to TRBJ1-5; no firm D call. Germline V gene data show CDR1 as KGHSH and CDR2 as LQKENI. The CDR3 is 13 amino acids. The V gene lost 0 bases and the J gene lost 2 bases, with 2 bases spanning the gap. The CDR3 sequence: CASSPPGNQPQHF. The CDR3 DNA reads TGTGCCAGCTCACCACCGGGCAATCAGCCCCAGCATTTT.

This chain links TRBV7-2 with TRBJ1-5; unclear D gene. There are 14 residues in the CDR3. CDR1 and CDR2 (germline): SGHTA, FQGNSA. V lost 4 bases and J 3 bases, leaving 10 bases between the germline ends. This CDR3 is CASSSDRTNQPQHF. DNA of the CDR3: TGTGCCAGCAGCTCGGATAGGACCAATCAGCCCCAGCATTTT.

This sequence joins TRBV27 and TRBJ2-1; 11 bases fit TRBD2. The V gene's germline CDR1 is MNHEY and CDR2 SMNVEV (reference sequence). V gave up 8 bases and J gave up 4 bases; unmatched junction bases: 19. This CDR3 has 19 amino acids. CDR3 sequence: CASGLPQTSGGPTYNEQFF. The CDR3 DNA follows: TGTGCCAGCGGCTTGCCGCAAACTAGCGGGGGACCGACATACAATGAGCAGTTCTTC.

The sample holds one count of this clone. The chain combines TRBV5-5 with TRBJ1-2; TRBD1 might be the D (5 bases). Germline-derived CDR1 and CDR2 are SGHKS and YYEKEE (reference sequence). The CDR3 runs 16 residues. V was shortened by 3 bases and J by 9 bases, with 24 bases between the two germline ends. DNA for the CDR3: TGTGCCAGCAGCTCCCCCACCGGGGCCGTTGAGGAATGCTACACCTTC. Amino acids: CASSSPTGAVEECYTF.

The chain couples TRBV9 to TRBJ2-2, with a tentative D call TRBD2 (5 bases). V was cut by 4 bases and J by 0 bases, with 13 bases left in between. From germline, CDR1 is SGDLS and CDR2 YYNGEE. CDR3 length equals 16 residues. CDR3 sequence reads: CASSPRGGPNTGELFF. CDR3 sequence (DNA): TGTGCCAGCAGCCCCCGAGGAGGACCGAACACCGGGGAGCTGTTTTTT.

The chain combines TRBV5-1 with TRBJ2-6, with D possibly being TRBD1 or TRBD2 (5 bases each). This CDR3 spans 14 amino acids. V lost 5 bases and J 11 bases, leaving 17 bases between the germline ends. In germline, CDR1 is SGHRS, CDR2 YFSETQ. CDR3 coding DNA: TGCGCCAGCAGACGGGACGCCTCCTCCCACGTCCTGACTTTC. As protein: CASRRDASSHVLTF.

The chain recombines TRBV7-3 with TRBJ2-2, with 7 bases lining up with TRBD1. This CDR3 comprises 14 residues. The junction had 1 base not matched to a gene; V was cut back by 5 bases and J by 1 base. Germline CDR1 reads SGHTA; CDR2 reads FQGTGA. CDR3 amino acids: CASSAGGNTGELFF. The DNA of the CDR3 is TGTGCCAGCAGCGCAGGGGGGAACACCGGGGAGCTGTTTTTT.

CDR3 bases: TGTGCCAGCAGCCCCCGGGTAGGGGACACTGAAGCTTTCTTT. It yields the protein CASSPRVGDTEAFF. The chain employs TRBV5-6 and TRBJ1-1, with D possibly matching TRBD1 (5 bases). This CDR3 spans 14 amino acids. In germline, CDR1 is SGHDT, CDR2 YYEEEE. Trimming shortened V by 4 bases and J by 3 bases, and 13 bases separated the two germline ends.

The chain joins TRBV7-9 to TRBJ1-2; D possibly corresponds to TRBD1 (6 bases). Germline V gene lookup returns CDR1 SEHNR and CDR2 FQNEAQ (reference sequence). With 0 bases removed from V and 6 bases from J, the gap between germline ends came to 17 bases. The CDR3 loop spans 16 amino acids. In nucleotides, the CDR3 is TGTGCCAGCAGCTTAGCGCTCGGGGGCGCGGGGAATGGCTACACCTTC. Its protein product is CASSLALGGAGNGYTF.

The V gene is TRBV4-1, the J gene TRBJ2-3, with 8 bases matching TRBD1. From germline, CDR1 is MGHRA and CDR2 YSYEKL. The V segment lost 3 bases and the J segment 5 bases; nucleotides outside the gene matches: 1. The CDR3 sequence is 13 residues long. Here the CDR3 reads CASSQTGEDTQYF. The CDR3 coding sequence is TGCGCCAGCAGCCAGACAGGGGAAGATACGCAGTATTTT.

This chain uses TRBV5-6 with TRBJ1-2; D gene uncertain. CDR3 size: 14 residues. Germline CDR1 SGHDT, CDR2 YYEEEE. The V end lost 0 bases, the J end lost 4 bases, and 10 bases lay between the germline ends. CDR3 region: CASSLADTTYGYTF. The CDR3 DNA follows: TGTGCCAGCAGCTTGGCCGACACCACCTATGGCTACACCTTC.

The chain recombines TRBV19 with TRBJ2-7, with D unresolved. V dropped 5 bases and J dropped 1 base, with 9 bases sitting between them. Per the germline V gene, CDR1 is LNHDA and CDR2 is SQIVND (reference sequence). The CDR3 runs 13 residues. CDR3 sequence reads: CASSFRGSYEQYF. In DNA, the CDR3 is TGTGCCAGTAGTTTCCGAGGATCCTACGAGCAGTACTTC.

The J gene is TRBJ1-4, the V gene TRBV28; D might be TRBD1 (6 bases). Per the germline V gene, CDR1 is MDHEN and CDR2 is SYDVKM. The CDR3 extends over 16 amino acids. Trimming removed 4 bases at V and 2 bases at J, with 14 bases between. For the CDR3, the DNA is TGTGCCAGCAGTTCCCCTACAGGGACCACTAATGAAAAACTGTTTTTT. It is translated as CASSSPTGTTNEKLFF.

This clone came up once. The CDR3, as DNA: TGTGCCAGCAGCGTGACAGGGTCCTCCTACGAGCAGTACTTC. Its protein product is CASSVTGSSYEQYF. The J gene is TRBJ2-7, the V gene TRBV9; 7 bases map to TRBD1. The CDR3 is made up of 14 amino acids. With 2 bases clipped from V and 0 bases from J, the junction kept 2 bases outside the gene matches. The germline V gene has CDR1 SGDLS and CDR2 YYNGEE.

The V gene is TRBV10-3, the J gene TRBJ1-5; D gene unclear. The V end was cut by 11 bases, the J end by 6 bases, with 11 bases between. Germline V gene data show CDR1 as ENHRY and CDR2 as SYGVKD. This CDR3 is 11 amino acids long. CDR3 sequence: CAAGALQPQHF. DNA of the CDR3: TGTGCCGCAGGAGCCCTTCAGCCCCAGCATTTT.

This clone came up a few times. The chain has TRBV19 and TRBJ1-6; D is undetermined. CDR1 is LNHDA, CDR2 SQIVND, per germline (reference sequence). CDR3 length: 13 residues. The V end was cut by 5 bases, the J end by 8 bases, with 10 bases between. The CDR3 reads CASSSTPDSPLHF. The DNA for the CDR3 is TGTGCCAGTAGTTCGACCCCGGATTCACCCCTCCACTTT.